Ten or more counts support the clone carrying this TCR beta chain. TCRdb independently ran MiXCR on the PCR reads; one entry per CDR3 protein. This sample has approximately 18,000 distinct CDR3 sequences, with about 45% found just once. Per germline, CDR1 SGHTA and CDR2 FQGNSA. The CDR3 sequence is 16 residues long. V was clipped by 5 bases and J by 0 bases; unmatched bases: 8. The data are from a study of tumor-infiltrating lymphocytes in oesophageal squamous cell carcinoma. Sequencing was performed on esophageal tumor tissue. This chain links TRBV7-2 with TRBJ2-3; 7 bases are a match to TRBD1. This sequence was found in a male donor with esophageal squamous cell carcinoma. The CDR3 reads CASSPRQGGSTDTQYF. For the CDR3, the DNA is TGTGCCAGCAGCCCCCGACAGGGTGGGAGCACAGATACGCAGTATTTT.